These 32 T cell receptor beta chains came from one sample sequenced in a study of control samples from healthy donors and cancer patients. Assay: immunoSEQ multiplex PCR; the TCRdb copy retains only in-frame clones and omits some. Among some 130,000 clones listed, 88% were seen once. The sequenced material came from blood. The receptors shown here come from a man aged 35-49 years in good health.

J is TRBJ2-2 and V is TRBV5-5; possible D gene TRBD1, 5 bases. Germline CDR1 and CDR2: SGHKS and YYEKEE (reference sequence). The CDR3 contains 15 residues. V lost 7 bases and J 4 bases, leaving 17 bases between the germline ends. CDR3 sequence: CASGSQTEITGELFF. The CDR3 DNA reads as TGTGCCAGCGGCTCGCAGACAGAGATCACCGGGGAGCTGTTTTTT.

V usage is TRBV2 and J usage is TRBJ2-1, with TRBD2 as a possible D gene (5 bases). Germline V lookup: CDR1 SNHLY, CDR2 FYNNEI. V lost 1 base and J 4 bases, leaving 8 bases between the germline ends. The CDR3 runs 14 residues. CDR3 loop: CASSEERVYNEQFF. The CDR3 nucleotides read TGTGCCAGCAGTGAAGAGAGGGTTTACAATGAGCAGTTCTTC.

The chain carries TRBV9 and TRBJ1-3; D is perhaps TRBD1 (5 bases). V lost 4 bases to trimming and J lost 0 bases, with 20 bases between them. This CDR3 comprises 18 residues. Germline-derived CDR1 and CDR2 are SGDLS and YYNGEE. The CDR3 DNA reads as TGTGCCAGCAGCCCCCGGGGGGATCGAGGGTACTCTGGAAACACCATATATTTT. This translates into CASSPRGDRGYSGNTIYF.

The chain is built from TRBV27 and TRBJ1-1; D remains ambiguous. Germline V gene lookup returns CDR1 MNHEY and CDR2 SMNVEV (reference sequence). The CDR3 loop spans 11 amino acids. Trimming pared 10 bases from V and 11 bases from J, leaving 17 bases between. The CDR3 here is CANSVPRSAFF. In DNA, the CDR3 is TGTGCCAACTCTGTCCCCCGGTCGGCTTTCTTT.

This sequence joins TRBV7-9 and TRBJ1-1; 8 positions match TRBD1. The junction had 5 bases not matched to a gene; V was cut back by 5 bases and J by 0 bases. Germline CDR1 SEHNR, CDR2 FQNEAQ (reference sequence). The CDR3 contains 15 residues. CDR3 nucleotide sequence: TGTGCCAGCAGCCTAGACAGGGGCATGAACACTGAAGCTTTCTTT. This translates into CASSLDRGMNTEAFF. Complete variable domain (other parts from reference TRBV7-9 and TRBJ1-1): DTGVSQNPRHKITKRGQNVTFRCDPISEHNRLYWYRQTLGQGPEFLTYFQNEAQLEKSRLLSDRFSAERPKGSFSTLEIQRTEQGDSAMYLCASSLDRGMNTEAFFGQGTRLTVV.

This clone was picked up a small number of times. This CDR3 reads CASSELQDNEQFF. In DNA, the CDR3 is TGTGCCAGCAGTGAACTCCAGGACAATGAGCAGTTCTTC. The chain has TRBV2 and TRBJ2-1; D is unresolved. This CDR3 has 13 residues. Germline CDR1 and CDR2: SNHLY and FYNNEI. V was clipped by 2 bases and J by 5 bases, with 7 bases between them.

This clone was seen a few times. The CDR3 spells CASSMGDRDTEAFF. The CDR3 bases are TGTGCCAGTAGTATGGGGGACAGGGACACTGAAGCTTTCTTT. The chain uses TRBV19 and TRBJ1-1; 9 positions match TRBD1. V lost 3 bases and J lost 3; bases outside the gene matches: 2. Germline-derived CDR1 and CDR2 are LNHDA and SQIVND (reference sequence). CDR3 size: 14 residues.

DNA of the CDR3: TGTGCCAGCAGTAACAGGGATGGAAGGAACTATGGCTACACCTTC. Translation: CASSNRDGRNYGYTF. V and J are TRBV6-2 or TRBV6-3 and TRBJ1-2, with a weak D call TRBD1 (6 bases). Germline loops: CDR1 MNHEY, CDR2 SVGEGT. This CDR3 spans 15 amino acids. The V and J ends lost 5 bases and 2 bases respectively, with 15 bases between them.

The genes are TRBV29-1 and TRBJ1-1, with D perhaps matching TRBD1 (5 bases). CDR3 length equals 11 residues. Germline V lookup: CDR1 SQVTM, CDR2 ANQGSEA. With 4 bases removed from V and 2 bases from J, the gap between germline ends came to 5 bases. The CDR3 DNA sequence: TGCAGCGTTGGGACAAACACTGAAGCTTTCTTT. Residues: CSVGTNTEAFF.

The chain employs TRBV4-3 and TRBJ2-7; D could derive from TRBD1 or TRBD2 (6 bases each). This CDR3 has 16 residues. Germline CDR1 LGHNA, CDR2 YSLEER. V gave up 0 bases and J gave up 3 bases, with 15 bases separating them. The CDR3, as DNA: TGCGCCAGCAGCCAAGAGTTGGGGGGCAGTATCTACGAGCAGTACTTC. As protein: CASSQELGGSIYEQYF.

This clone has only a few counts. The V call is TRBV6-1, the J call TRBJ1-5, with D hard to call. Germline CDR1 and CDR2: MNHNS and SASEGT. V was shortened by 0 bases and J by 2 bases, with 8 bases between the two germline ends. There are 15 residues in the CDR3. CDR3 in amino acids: CASSEALGGNQPQHF. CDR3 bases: TGTGCCAGCAGTGAAGCTTTAGGAGGCAATCAGCCCCAGCATTTT.

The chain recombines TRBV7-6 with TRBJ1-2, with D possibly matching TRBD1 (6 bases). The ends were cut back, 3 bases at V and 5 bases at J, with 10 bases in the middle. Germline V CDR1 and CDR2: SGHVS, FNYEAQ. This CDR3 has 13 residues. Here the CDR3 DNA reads TGTGCCAGCAGCTTGGGACATCAATATGGCTACACCTTC. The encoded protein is CASSLGHQYGYTF.

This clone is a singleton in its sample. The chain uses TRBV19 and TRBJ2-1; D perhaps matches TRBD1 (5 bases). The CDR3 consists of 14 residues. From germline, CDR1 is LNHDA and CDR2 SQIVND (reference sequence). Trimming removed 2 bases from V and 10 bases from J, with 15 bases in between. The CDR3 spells CASSIYRSPGEQFF. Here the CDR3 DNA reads TGTGCCAGTAGTATATACAGGAGCCCTGGAGAGCAGTTCTTC.

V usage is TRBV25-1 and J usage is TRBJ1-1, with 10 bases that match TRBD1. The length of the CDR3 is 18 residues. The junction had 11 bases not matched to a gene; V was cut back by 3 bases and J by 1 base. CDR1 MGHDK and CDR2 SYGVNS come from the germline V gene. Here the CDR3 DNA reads TGTGCCAGCAGTGAGATAGGGACAGGGGCGATTCCGAACACTGAAGCTTTCTTT. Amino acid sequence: CASSEIGTGAIPNTEAFF.

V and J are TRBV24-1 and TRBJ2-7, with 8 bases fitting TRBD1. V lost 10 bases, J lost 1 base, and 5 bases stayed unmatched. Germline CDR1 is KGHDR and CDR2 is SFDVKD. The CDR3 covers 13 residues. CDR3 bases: TGTGCCACTAGGACAGGGACATCCTACGAGCAGTACTTC. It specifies CATRTGTSYEQYF.

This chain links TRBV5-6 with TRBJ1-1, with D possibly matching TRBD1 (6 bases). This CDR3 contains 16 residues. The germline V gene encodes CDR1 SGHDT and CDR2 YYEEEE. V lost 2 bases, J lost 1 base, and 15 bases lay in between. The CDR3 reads CASSLGGPWGNTEAFF. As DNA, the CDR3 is TGTGCCAGCAGCTTAGGGGGACCCTGGGGGAACACTGAAGCTTTCTTT.

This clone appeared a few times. CDR3 residues: CASSSQGPLDGYTF. CDR3 coding DNA: TGTGCCAGCAGTTCCCAGGGGCCTCTTGATGGCTACACCTTC. This rearrangement joins TRBV7-9 to TRBJ1-2, with D perhaps matching TRBD1 (6 bases). V was trimmed by 6 bases and J by 6 bases, leaving 17 bases between them. This CDR3 contains 14 residues. The germline V gene encodes CDR1 SEHNR and CDR2 FQNEAQ (reference sequence).

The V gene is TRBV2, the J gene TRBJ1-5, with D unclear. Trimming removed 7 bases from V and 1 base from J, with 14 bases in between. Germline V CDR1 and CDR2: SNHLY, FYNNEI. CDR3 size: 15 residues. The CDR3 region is CASIADGNSNQPQHF. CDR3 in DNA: TGTGCCAGCATCGCGGATGGTAACAGCAATCAGCCCCAGCATTTT.

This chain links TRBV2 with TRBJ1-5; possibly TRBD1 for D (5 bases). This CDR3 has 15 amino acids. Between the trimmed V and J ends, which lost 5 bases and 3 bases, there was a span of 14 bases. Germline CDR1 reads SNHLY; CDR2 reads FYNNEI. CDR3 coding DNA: TGTGCCAGCAGTTCCCAGGGACGGACCAATCAGCCCCAGCATTTT. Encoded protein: CASSSQGRTNQPQHF.

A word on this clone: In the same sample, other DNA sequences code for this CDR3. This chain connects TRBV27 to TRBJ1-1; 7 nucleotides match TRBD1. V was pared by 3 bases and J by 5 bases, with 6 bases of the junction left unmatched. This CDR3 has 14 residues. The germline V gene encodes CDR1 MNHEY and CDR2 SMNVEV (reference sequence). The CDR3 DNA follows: TGTGCCAGCAGTTTCCCAGGGACAGCAACTGAAGCTTTCTTT. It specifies CASSFPGTATEAFF.

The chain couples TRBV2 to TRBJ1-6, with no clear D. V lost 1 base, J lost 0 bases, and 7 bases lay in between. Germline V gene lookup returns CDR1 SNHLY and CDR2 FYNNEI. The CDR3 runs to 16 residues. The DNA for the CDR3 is TGTGCCAGCAGTGAAGGCGTCAGCTCCTATAATTCACCCCTCCACTTT. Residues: CASSEGVSSYNSPLHF.

The CDR3 loop is CASSLFDIQYF. As DNA, the CDR3 is TGTGCCAGCAGCTTATTCGACATTCAGTACTTC. The chain carries TRBV11-2 and TRBJ2-4; D is unclear. The ends were cut back, 2 bases at V and 8 bases at J, with 4 bases in the middle. Germline V CDR1 and CDR2: SGHAT, FQNNGV. The CDR3 is 11 residues long. Looking up the rest from reference TRBV11-2 and TRBJ2-4 gives the full variable domain: EAGVAQSPRYKIIEKRQSVAFWCNPISGHATLYWYQQILGQGPKLLIQFQNNGVVDDSQLPKDRFSAERLKGVDSTLKIQPAKLEDSAVYLCASSLFDIQYFGAGTRLSVL.

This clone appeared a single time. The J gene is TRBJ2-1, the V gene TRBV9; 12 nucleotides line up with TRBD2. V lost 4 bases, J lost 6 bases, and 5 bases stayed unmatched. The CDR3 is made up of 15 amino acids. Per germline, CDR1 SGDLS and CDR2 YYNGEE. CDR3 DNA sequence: TGTGCCAGCAGCTCCTCTAGCGGGGGGGCCAATGAGCAGTTCTTC. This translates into CASSSSSGGANEQFF.

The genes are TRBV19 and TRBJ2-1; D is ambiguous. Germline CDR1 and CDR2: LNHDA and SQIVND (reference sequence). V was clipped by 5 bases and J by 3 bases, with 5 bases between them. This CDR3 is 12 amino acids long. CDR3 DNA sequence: TGTGCCAGTAGTCACGTCTACAATGAGCAGTTCTTC. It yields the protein CASSHVYNEQFF. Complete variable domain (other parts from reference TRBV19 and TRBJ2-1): DGGITQSPKYLFRKEGQNVTLSCEQNLNHDAMYWYRQDPGQGLRLIYYSQIVNDFQKGDIAEGYSVSREKKESFPLTVTSAQKNPTAFYLCASSHVYNEQFFGPGTRLTVL.

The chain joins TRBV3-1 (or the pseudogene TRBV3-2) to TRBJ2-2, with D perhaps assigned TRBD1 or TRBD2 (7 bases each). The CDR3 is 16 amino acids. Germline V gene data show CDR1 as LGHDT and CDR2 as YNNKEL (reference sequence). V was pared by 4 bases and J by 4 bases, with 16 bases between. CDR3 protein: CASSPSGGARTGELFF. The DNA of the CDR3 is TGTGCCAGCAGCCCCTCAGGGGGGGCTCGCACCGGGGAGCTGTTTTTT.

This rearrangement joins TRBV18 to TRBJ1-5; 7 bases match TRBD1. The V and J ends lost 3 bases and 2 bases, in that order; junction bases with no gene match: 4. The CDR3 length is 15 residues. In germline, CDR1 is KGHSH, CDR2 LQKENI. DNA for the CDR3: TGTGCCAGCTCACCTAACAGGGGAGGCAATCAGCCCCAGCATTTT. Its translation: CASSPNRGGNQPQHF. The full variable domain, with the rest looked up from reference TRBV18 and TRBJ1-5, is NAGVMQNPRHLVRRRGQEARLRCSPMKGHSHVYWYRQLPEEGLKFMVYLQKENIIDESGMPKERFSAEFPKEGPSILRIQQVVRGDSAAYFCASSPNRGGNQPQHFGDGTRLSIL.

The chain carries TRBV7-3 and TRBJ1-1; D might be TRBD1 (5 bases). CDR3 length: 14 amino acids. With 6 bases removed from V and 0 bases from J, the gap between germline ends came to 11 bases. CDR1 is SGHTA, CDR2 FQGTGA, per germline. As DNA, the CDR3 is TGTGCCAGCAGGTCGGGACTTTTGAACACTGAAGCTTTCTTT. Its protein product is CASRSGLLNTEAFF.

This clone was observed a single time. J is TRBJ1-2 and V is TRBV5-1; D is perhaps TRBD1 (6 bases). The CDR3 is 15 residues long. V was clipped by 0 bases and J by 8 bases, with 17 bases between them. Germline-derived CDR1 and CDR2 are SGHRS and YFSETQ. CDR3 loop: CASSLDGGRVWGYTF. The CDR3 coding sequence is TGCGCCAGCAGCTTGGACGGGGGGCGAGTGTGGGGCTACACCTTC.

The CDR3 bases are TGTGCCAGCAGTGATCGACAGGGGTCTGAAGCTTTCTTT. Its protein is CASSDRQGSEAFF. The chain is built from TRBV6-4 and TRBJ1-1; 8 bases map to TRBD1. V was pared by 3 bases and J by 6 bases, with 3 bases of the junction left unmatched. CDR1 MRHNA and CDR2 SNTAGT come from the germline V gene. This CDR3 spans 13 amino acids.

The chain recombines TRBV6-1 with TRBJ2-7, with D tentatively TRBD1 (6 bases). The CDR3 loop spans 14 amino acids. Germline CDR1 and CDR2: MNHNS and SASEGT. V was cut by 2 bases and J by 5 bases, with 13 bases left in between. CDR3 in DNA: TGTGCCAGCAGTGAAAGACAGGACAGCCACGAGCAGTACTTC. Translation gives CASSERQDSHEQYF.

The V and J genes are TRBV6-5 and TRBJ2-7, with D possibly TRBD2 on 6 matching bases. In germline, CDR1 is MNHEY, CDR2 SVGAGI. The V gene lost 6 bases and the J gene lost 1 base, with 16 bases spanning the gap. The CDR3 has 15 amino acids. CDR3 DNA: TGTGCCAGCAGCCCCGCCGGGGGACCATCCTACGAGCAGTACTTC. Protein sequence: CASSPAGGPSYEQYF.

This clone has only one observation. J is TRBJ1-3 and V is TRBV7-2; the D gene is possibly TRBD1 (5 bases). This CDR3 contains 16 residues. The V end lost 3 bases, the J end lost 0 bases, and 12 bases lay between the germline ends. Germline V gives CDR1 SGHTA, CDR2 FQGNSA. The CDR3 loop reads CASSLGTSNSGNTIYF. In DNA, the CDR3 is TGTGCCAGCAGCTTGGGGACGTCGAACTCTGGAAACACCATATATTTT.